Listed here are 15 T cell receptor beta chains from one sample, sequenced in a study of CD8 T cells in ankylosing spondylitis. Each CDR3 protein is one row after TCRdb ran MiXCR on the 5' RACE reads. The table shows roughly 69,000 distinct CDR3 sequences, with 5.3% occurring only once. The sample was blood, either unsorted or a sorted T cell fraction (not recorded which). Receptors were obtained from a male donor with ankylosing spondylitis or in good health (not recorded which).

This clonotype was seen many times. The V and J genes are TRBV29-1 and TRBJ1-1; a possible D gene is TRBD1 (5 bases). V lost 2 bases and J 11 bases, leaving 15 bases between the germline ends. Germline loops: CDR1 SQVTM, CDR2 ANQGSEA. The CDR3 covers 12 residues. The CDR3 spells CSVELGGAGAFF. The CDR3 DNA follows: TGCAGCGTTGAATTGGGGGGAGCCGGGGCTTTCTTT.

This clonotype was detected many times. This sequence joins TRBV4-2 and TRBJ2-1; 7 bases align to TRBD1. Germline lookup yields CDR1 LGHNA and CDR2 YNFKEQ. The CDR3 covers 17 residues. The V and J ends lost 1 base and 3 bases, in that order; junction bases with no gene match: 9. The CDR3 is CASSQAELQGFYNEQFF. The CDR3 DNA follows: TGTGCCAGCAGCCAAGCCGAATTACAGGGGTTCTACAATGAGCAGTTCTTC.

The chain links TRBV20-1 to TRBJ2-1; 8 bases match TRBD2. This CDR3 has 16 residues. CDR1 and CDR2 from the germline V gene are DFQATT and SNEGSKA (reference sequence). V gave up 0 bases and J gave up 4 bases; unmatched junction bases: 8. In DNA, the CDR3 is TGCAGTGCTAGAGACTCCTCGGGGGGGCCTTACAATGAGCAGTTCTTC. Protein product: CSARDSSGGPYNEQFF.

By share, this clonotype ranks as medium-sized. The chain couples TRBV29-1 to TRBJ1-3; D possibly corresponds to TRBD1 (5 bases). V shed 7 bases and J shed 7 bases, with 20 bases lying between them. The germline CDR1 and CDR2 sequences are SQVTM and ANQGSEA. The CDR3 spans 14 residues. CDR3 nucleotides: TGCAGCGCCTTAGGGACTGTGCTTGAGAACACCATATATTTT. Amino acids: CSALGTVLENTIYF.

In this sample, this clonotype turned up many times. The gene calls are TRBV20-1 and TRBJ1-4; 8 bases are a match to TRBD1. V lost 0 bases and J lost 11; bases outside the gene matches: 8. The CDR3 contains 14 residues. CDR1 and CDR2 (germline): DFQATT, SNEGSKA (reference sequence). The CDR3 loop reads CSARDPATGVKLFF. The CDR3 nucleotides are TGCAGTGCTAGAGATCCCGCGACAGGGGTCAAACTGTTTTTT.

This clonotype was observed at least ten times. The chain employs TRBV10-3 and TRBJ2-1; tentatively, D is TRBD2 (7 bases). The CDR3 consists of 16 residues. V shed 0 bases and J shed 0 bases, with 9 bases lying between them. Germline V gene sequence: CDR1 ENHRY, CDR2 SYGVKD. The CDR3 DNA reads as TGTGCCATCAGTGAGTCAGGGGGGGACTCCTACAATGAGCAGTTCTTC. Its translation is CAISESGGDSYNEQFF.

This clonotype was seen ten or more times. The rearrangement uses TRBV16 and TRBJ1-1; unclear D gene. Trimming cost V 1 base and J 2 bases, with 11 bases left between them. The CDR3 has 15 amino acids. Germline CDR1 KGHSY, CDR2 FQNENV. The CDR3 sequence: CASSQLGPGNTEAFF. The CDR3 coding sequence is TGTGCCAGCAGCCAATTAGGACCCGGAAACACTGAAGCTTTCTTT. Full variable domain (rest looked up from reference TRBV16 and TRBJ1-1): GEEVAQTPKHLVRGEGQKAKLYCAPIKGHSYVFWYQQVLKNEFKFLISFQNENVFDETGMPKERFSAKCLPNSPCSLEIQATKLEDSAVYFCASSQLGPGNTEAFFGQGTRLTVV.

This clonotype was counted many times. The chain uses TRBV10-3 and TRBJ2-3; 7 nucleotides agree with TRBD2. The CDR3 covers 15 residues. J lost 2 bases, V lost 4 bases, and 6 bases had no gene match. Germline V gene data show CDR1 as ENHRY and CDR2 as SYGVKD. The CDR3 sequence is CAISGSSGPTDTQYF. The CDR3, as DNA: TGTGCCATCAGTGGGTCTAGCGGACCCACAGATACGCAGTATTTT.

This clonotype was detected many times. The CDR3 DNA follows: TGTGCCAGCAGCCTCGGGATGGGGAGGAACACTGAAGCTTTCTTT. It translates to CASSLGMGRNTEAFF. This chain joins TRBV5-4 and TRBJ1-1; no clear D gene. The CDR3 runs to 15 residues. The V and J ends lost 4 bases and 1 base respectively, with 14 bases between them. The germline V gene has CDR1 SGHNT and CDR2 YYREEE (reference sequence).

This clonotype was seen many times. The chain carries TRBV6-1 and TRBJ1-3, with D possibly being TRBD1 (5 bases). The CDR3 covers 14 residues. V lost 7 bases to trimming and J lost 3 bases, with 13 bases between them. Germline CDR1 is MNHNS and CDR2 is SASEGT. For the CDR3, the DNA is TGTGCCAGCACTCGTACGGGGGTTGGAAACACCATATATTTT. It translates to CASTRTGVGNTIYF.

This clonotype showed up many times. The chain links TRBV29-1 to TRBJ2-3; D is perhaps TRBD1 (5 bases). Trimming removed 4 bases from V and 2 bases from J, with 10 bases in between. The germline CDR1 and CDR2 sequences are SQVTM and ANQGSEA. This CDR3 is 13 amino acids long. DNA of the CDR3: TGCAGCGTTGGGGGCAGCTACACAGATACGCAGTATTTT. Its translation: CSVGGSYTDTQYF.

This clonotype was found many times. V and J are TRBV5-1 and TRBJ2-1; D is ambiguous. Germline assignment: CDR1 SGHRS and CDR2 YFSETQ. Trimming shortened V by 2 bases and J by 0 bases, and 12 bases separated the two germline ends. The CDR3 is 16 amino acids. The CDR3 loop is CASSLNDLSSYNEQFF. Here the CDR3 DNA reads TGCGCCAGCAGCTTAAACGACCTTAGCTCCTACAATGAGCAGTTCTTC. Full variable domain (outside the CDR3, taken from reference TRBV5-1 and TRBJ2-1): KAGVTQTPRYLIKTRGQQVTLSCSPISGHRSVSWYQQTPGQGLQFLFEYFSETQRNKGNFPGRFSGRQFSNSRSEMNVSTLELGDSALYLCASSLNDLSSYNEQFFGPGTRLTVL.

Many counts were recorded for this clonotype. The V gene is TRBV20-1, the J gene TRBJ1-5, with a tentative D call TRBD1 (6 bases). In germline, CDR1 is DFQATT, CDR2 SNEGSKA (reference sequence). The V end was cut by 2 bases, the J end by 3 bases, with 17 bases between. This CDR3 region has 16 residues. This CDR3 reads CSARITGLRVNQPQHF. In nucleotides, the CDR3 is TGCAGTGCTAGAATTACAGGGTTGAGAGTCAATCAGCCCCAGCATTTT.

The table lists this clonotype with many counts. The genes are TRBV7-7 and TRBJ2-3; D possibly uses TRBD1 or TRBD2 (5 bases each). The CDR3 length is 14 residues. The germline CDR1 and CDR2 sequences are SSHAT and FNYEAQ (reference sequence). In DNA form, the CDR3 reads TGTGCTATGGTATTGAGGGGTAGCACAGATACGCAGTATTTT. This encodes CAMVLRGSTDTQYF.

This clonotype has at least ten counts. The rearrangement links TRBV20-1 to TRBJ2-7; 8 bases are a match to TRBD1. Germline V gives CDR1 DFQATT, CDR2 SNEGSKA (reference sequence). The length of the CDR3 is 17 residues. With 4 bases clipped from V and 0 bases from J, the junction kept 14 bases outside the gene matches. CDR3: CSATGQDAAGSSYEQYF. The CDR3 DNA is TGCAGTGCTACGGGACAGGACGCAGCAGGGAGCTCCTACGAGCAGTACTTC.